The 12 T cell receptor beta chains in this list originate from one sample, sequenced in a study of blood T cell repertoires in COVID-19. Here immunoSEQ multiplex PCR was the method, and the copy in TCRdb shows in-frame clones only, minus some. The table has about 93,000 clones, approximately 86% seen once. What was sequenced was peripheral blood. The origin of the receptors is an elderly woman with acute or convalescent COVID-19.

CDR3 DNA sequence: TGCGCCAGCAGCTCGACAGGGGACCCCTACAATGAGCAGTTCTTC. Its protein is CASSSTGDPYNEQFF. The chain employs TRBV5-1 and TRBJ2-1, with TRBD1 matching 8 bases. This CDR3 is 15 amino acids long. Germline values: CDR1 SGHRS, CDR2 YFSETQ. V trimming: 3 bases; J trimming: 2 bases; junction bases outside the gene matches: 4.

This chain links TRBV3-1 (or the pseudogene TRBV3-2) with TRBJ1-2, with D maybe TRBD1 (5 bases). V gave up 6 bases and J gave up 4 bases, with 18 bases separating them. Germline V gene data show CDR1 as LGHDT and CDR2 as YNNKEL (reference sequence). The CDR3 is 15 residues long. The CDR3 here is CASSPTAALGYGYTF. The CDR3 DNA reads TGTGCCAGCAGTCCGACAGCAGCATTGGGCTATGGCTACACCTTC.

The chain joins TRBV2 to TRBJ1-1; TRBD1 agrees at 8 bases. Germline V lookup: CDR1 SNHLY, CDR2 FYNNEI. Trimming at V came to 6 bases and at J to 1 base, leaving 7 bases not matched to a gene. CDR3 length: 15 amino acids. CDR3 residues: CASSEDRARNTEAFF. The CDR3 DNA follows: TGTGCCAGCAGCGAGGACAGGGCAAGGAACACTGAAGCTTTCTTT.

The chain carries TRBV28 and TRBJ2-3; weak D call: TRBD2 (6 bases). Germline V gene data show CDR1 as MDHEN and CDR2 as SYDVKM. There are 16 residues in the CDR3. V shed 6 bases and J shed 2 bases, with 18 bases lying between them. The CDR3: CASSSAGRGDTDTQYF. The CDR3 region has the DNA TGTGCCAGCAGCTCTGCGGGGCGGGGAGACACAGATACGCAGTATTTT.

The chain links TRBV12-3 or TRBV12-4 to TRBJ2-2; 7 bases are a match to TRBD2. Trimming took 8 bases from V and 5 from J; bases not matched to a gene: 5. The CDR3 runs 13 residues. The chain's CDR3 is CASSLRGTGELFF. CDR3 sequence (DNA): TGTGCCAGCTCCTTGCGGGGGACCGGGGAGCTGTTTTTT.

In DNA, the CDR3 is TGCGCCAGCAGCTTTTTGACAGGCAGGGTTGTCGGGGAGCTGTTTTTT. As protein: CASSFLTGRVVGELFF. The chain recombines TRBV5-1 with TRBJ2-2; tentatively, D is TRBD1 (6 bases). The V gene's germline CDR1 is SGHRS and CDR2 YFSETQ. The CDR3 is 16 residues long. With 2 bases removed from V and 7 bases from J, the gap between germline ends came to 18 bases. The variable domain in full, completed from reference TRBV5-1 and TRBJ2-2, reads KAGVTQTPRYLIKTRGQQVTLSCSPISGHRSVSWYQQTPGQGLQFLFEYFSETQRNKGNFPGRFSGRQFSNSRSEMNVSTLELGDSALYLCASSFLTGRVVGELFFGEGSRLTVL.

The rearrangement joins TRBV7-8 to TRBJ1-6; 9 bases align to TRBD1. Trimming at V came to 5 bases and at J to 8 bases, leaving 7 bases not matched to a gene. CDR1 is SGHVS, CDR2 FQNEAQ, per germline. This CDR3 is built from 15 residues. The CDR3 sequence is CASSQTGGGYSPLHF. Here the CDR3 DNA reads TGTGCCAGCAGCCAAACAGGGGGCGGGTATTCACCCCTCCACTTT.

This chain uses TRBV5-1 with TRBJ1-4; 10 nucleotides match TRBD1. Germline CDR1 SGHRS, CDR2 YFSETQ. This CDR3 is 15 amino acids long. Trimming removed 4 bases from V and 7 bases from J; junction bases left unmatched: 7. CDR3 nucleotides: TGCGCCAGCAGCCCCGGGACAGGGGATGGTGAAAAACTGTTTTTT. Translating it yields CASSPGTGDGEKLFF.

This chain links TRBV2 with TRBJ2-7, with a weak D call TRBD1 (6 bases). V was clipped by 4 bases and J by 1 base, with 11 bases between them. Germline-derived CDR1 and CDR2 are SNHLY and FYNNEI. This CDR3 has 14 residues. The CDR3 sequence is CASSVQGASYEQYF. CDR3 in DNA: TGTGCCAGCAGTGTACAGGGAGCGTCCTACGAGCAGTACTTC. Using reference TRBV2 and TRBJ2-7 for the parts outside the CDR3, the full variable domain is EPEVTQTPSHQVTQMGQEVILRCVPISNHLYFYWYRQILGQKVEFLVSFYNNEISEKSEIFDDQFSVERPDGSNFTLKIRSTKLEDSAMYFCASSVQGASYEQYFGPGTRLTVT.

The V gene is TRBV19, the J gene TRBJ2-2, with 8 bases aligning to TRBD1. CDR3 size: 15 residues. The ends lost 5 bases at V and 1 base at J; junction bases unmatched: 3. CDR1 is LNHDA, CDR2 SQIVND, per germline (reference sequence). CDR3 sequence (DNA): TGTGCCAGTAGTGACAGGGGATTGAACACCGGGGAGCTGTTTTTT. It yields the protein CASSDRGLNTGELFF.

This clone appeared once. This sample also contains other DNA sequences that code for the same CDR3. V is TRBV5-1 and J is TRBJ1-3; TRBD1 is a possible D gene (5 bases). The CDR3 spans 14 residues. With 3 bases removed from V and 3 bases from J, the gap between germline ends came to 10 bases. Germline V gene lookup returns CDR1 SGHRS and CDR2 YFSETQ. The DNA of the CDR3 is TGCGCCAGCAGCTCCGGGGGAAGTGGAAACACCATATATTTT. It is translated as CASSSGGSGNTIYF.

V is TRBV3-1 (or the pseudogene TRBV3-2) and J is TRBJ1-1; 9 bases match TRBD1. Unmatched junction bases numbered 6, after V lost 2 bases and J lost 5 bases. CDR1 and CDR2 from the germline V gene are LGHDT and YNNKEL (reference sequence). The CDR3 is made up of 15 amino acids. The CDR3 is CASSQSTGGRTEAFF. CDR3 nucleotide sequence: TGTGCCAGCAGCCAATCGACAGGGGGTCGGACTGAAGCTTTCTTT.